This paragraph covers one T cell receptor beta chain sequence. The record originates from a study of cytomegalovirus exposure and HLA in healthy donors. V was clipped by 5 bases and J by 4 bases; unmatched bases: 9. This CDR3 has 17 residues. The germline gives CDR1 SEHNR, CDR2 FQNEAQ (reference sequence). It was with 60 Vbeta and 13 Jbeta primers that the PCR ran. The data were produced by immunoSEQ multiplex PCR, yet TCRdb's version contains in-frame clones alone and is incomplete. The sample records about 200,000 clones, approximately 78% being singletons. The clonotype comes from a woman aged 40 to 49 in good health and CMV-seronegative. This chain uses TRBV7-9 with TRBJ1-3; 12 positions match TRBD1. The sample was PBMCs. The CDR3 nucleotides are TGTGCCAGCAGCGTAGTGGGACAGGGGGCCGGAGGAAACACCATATATTTT. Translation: CASSVVGQGAGGNTIYF. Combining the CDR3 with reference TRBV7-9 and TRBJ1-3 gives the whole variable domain DTGVSQNPRHKITKRGQNVTFRCDPISEHNRLYWYRQTLGQGPEFLTYFQNEAQLEKSRLLSDRFSAERPKGSFSTLEIQRTEQGDSAMYLCASSVVGQGAGGNTIYFGEGSWLTVV.